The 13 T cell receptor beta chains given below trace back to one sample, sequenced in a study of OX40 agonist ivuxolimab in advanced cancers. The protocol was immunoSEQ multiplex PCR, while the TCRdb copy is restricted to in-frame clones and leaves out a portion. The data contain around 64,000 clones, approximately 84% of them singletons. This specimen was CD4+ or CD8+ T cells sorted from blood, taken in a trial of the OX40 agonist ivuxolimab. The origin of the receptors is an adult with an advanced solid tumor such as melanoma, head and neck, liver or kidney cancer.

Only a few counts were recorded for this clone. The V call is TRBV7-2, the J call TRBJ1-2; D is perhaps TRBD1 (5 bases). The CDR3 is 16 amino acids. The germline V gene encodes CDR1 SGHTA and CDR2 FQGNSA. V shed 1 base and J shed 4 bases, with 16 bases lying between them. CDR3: CASSLGAGGRGYGYTF. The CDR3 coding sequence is TGTGCCAGCAGCTTAGGAGCGGGGGGACGAGGCTATGGCTACACCTTC.

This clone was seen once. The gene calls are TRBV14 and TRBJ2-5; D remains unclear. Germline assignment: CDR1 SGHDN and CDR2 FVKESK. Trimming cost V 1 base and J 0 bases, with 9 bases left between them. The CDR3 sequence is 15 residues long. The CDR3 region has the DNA TGTGCCAGCAGCCAAGGCACTTTTTACCAAGAGACCCAGTACTTC. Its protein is CASSQGTFYQETQYF.

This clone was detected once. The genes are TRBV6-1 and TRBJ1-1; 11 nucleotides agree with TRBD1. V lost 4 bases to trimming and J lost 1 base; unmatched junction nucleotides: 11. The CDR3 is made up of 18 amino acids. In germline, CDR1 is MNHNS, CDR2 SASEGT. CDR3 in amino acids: CASSGSRTGGAGNTEAFF. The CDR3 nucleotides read TGTGCCAGCAGTGGTAGTAGGACAGGGGGCGCGGGGAACACTGAAGCTTTCTTT.

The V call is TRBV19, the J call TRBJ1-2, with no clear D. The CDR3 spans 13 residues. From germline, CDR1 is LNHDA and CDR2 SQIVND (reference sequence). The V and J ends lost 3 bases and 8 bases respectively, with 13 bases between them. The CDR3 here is CASSMVSFGGYTF. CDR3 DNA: TGTGCCAGTAGTATGGTCTCCTTCGGAGGCTACACCTTC.

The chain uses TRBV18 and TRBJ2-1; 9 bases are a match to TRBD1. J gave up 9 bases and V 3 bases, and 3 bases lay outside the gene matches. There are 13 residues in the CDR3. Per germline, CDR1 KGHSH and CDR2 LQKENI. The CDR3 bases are TGTGCCAGCTCACCCACAGGGGGCGTTGAGCAGTTCTTC. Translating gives CASSPTGGVEQFF.

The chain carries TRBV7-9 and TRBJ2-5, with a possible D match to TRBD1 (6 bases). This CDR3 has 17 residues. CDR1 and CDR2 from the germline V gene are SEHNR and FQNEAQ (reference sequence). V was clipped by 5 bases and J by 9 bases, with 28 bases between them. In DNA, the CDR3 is TGTGCCAGCAGCACTAGTAGGCTCCCGGGACAACCCCCGGCCCAGTACTTC. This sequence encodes CASSTSRLPGQPPAQYF.

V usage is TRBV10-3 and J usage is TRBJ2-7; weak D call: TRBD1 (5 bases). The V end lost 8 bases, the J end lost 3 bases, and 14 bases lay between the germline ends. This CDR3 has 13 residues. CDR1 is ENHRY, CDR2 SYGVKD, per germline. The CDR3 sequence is CAIQDTPGYEQYF. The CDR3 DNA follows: TGTGCCATCCAGGACACCCCTGGCTACGAGCAGTACTTC.

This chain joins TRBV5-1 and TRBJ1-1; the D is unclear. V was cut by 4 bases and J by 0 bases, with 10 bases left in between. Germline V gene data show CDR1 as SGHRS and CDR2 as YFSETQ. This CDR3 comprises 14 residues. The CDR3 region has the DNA TGCGCCAGCAGCCCAACAGTGGTGAACACTGAAGCTTTCTTT. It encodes CASSPTVVNTEAFF.

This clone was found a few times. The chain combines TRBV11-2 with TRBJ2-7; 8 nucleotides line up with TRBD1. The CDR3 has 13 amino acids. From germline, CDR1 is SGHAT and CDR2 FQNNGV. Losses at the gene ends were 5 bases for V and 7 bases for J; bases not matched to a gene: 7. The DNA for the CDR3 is TGTGCCAGCAGCACGGACAGGGATCGGGAGCAGTACTTC. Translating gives CASSTDRDREQYF.

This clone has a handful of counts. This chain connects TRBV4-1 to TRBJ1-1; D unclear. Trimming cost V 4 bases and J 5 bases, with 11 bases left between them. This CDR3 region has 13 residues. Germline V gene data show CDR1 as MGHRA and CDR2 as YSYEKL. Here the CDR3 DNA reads TGCGCCAGCAGCCTATTAAGGGATACTGAAGCTTTCTTT. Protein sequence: CASSLLRDTEAFF.

The CDR3 nucleotides read TGTGCCTGGAGTGCTTCGGGCGGGGAGCTGTTTTTT. This translates into CAWSASGGELFF. The rearrangement links TRBV30 to TRBJ2-2; D gene unclear. Trimming pared 1 base from V and 7 bases from J, leaving 7 bases between. Germline loops: CDR1 GTSNPN, CDR2 SVGIG (reference sequence). The CDR3 length is 12 residues. The whole variable domain, filled in from reference TRBV30 and TRBJ2-2, reads SQTIHQWPATLVQPVGSPLSLECTVEGTSNPNLYWYRQAAGRGLQLLFYSVGIGQISSEVPQNLSASRPQDRQFILSSKKLLLSDSGFYLCAWSASGGELFFGEGSRLTVL.

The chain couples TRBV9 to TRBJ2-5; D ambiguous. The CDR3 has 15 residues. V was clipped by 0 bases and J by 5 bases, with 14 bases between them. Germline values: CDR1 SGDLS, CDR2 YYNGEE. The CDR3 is CASSVVGLPGETQYF. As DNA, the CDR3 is TGTGCCAGCAGCGTAGTGGGTCTACCCGGGGAGACCCAGTACTTC.

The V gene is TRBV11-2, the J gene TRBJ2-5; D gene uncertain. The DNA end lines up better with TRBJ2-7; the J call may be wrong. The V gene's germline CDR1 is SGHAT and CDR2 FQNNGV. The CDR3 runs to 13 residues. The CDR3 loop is CASSLDRVYEQYF. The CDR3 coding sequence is TGTGCCAGCAGCTTAGATAGGGTCTACGAGCAGTACTTC.